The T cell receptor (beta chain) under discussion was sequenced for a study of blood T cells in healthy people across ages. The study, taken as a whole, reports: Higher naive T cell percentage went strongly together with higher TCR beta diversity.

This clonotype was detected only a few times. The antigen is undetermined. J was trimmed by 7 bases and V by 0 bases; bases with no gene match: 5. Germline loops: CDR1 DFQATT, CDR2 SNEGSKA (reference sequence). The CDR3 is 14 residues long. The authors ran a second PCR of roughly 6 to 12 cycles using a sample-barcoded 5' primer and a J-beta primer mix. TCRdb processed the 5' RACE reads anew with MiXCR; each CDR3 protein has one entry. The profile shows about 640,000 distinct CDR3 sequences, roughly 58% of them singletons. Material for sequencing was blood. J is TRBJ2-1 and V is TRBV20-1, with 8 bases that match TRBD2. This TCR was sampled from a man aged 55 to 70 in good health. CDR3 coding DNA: TGCAGTGCTAGAGAAGGGACTAGTAGAAATGAGCAGTTCTTC. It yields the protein CSAREGTSRNEQFF.